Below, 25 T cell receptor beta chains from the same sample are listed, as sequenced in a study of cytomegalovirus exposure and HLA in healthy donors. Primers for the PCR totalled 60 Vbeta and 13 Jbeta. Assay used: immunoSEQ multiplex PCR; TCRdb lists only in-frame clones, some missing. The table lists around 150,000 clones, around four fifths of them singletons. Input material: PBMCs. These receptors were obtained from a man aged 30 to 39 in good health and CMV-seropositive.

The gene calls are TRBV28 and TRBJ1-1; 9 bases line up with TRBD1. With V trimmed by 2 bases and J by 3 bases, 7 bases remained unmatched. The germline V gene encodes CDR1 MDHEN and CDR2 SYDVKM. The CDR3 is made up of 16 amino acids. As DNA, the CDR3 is TGTGCCAGCAGTTTAAGGGGACAGGGCCCTTACACTGAAGCTTTCTTT. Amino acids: CASSLRGQGPYTEAFF.

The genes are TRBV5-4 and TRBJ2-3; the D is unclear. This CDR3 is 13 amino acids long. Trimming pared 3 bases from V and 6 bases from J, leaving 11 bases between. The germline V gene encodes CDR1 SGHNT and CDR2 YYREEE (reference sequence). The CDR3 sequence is CASSSVLSDTQYF. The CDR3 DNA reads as TGTGCCAGCAGCTCGGTACTCTCGGATACGCAGTATTTT. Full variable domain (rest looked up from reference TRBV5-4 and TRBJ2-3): ETGVTQSPTHLIKTRGQQVTLRCSSQSGHNTVSWYQQALGQGPQFIFQYYREEENGRGNFPPRFSGLQFPNYSSELNVNALELDDSALYLCASSSVLSDTQYFGPGTRLTVL.

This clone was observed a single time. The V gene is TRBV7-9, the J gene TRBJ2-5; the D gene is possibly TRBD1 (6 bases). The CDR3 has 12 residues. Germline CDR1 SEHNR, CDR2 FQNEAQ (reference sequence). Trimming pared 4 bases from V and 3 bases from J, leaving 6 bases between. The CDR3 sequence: CASSYREETQYF. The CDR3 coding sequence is TGTGCCAGCAGCTACAGGGAAGAGACCCAGTACTTC.

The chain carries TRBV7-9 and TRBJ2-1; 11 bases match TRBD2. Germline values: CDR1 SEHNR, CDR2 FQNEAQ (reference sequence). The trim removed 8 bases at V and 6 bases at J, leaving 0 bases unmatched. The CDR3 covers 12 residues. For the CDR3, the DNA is TGTGCCAGCGGGACTAGCGGCAATGAGCAGTTCTTC. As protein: CASGTSGNEQFF.

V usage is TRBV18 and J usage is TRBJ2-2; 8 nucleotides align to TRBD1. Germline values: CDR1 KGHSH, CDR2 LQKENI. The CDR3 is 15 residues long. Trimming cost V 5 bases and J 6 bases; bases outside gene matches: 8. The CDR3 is CASSSTGGFAGELFF. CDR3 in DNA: TGTGCCAGCTCAAGTACAGGGGGGTTCGCCGGGGAGCTGTTTTTT.

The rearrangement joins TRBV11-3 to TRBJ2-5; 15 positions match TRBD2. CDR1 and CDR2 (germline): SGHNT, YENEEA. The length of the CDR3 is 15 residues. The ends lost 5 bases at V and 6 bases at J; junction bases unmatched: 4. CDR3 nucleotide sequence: TGTGCCAGCAGCCCGGGGACTAGCGGGGGGCAGACCCAGTACTTC. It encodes CASSPGTSGGQTQYF. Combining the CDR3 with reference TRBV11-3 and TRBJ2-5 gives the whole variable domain EAGVVQSPRYKIIEKKQPVAFWCNPISGHNTLYWYLQNLGQGPELLIRYENEEAVDDSQLPKDRFSAERLKGVDSTLKIQPAELGDSAVYLCASSPGTSGGQTQYFGPGTRLLVL.

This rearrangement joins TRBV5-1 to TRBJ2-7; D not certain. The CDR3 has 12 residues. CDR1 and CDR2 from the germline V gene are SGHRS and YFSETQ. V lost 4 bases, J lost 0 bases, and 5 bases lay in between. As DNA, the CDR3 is TGCGCCAGCAGCCCGAGCTCCTACGAGCAGTACTTC. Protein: CASSPSSYEQYF. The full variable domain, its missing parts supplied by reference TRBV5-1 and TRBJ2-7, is KAGVTQTPRYLIKTRGQQVTLSCSPISGHRSVSWYQQTPGQGLQFLFEYFSETQRNKGNFPGRFSGRQFSNSRSEMNVSTLELGDSALYLCASSPSSYEQYFGPGTRLTVT.

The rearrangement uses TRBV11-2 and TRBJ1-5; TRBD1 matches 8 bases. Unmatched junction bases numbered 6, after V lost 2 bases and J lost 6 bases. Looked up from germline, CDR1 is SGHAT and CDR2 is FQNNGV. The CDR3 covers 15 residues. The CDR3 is CASSLKAGGTQPQHF. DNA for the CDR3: TGTGCCAGCAGCTTAAAGGCAGGGGGCACTCAGCCCCAGCATTTT.

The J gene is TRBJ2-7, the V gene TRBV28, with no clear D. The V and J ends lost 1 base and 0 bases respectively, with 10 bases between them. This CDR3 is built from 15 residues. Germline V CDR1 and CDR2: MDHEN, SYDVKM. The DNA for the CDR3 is TGTGCCAGCAGTTTATCCCAGGCCAACTCCTACGAGCAGTACTTC. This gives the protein CASSLSQANSYEQYF. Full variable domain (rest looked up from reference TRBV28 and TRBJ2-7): DVKVTQSSRYLVKRTGEKVFLECVQDMDHENMFWYRQDPGLGLRLIYFSYDVKMKEKGDIPEGYSVSREKKERFSLILESASTNQTSMYLCASSLSQANSYEQYFGPGTRLTVT.

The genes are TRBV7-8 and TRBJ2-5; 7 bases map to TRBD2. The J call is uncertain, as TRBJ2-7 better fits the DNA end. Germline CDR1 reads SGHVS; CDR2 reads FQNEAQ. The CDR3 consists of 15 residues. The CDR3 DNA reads TGTGCCAGCAGTCCGCGGGGGAGGAGCTCCTACGAGCAGTACTTC. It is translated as CASSPRGRSSYEQYF.

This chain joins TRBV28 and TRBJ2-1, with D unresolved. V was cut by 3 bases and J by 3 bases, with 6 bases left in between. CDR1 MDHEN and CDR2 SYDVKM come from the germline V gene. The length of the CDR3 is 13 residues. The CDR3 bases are TGTGCCAGCAGTTTTGGCAGCTACAATGAGCAGTTCTTC. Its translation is CASSFGSYNEQFF.

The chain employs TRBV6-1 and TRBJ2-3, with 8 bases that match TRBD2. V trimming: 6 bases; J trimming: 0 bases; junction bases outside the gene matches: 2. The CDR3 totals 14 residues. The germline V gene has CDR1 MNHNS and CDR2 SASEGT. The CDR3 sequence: CASRIAGSTDTQYF. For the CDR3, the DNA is TGTGCCAGCAGGATAGCGGGGAGCACAGATACGCAGTATTTT.

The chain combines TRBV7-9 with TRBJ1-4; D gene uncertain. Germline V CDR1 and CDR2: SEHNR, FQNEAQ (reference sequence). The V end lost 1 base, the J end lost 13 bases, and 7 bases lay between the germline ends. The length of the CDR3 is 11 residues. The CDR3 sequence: CASSLEATLFF. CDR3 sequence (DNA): TGTGCCAGCAGCTTAGAAGCCACACTGTTTTTT.

CDR3 nucleotides: TGCGCCAGCAGCATTGGCCCACAGGGTAGGGATAATGAAAAACTGTTTTTT. Its protein is CASSIGPQGRDNEKLFF. V gene TRBV5-1 combines with J gene TRBJ1-4; D may be TRBD1 (6 bases). The V end lost 4 bases, the J end lost 4 bases, and 20 bases lay between the germline ends. From germline, CDR1 is SGHRS and CDR2 YFSETQ. The CDR3 loop spans 17 amino acids.

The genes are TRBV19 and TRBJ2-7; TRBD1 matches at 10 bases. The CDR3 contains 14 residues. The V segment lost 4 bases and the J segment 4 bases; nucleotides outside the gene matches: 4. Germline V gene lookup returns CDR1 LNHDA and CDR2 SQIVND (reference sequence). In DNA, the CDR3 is TGTGCCAGTAGTACCGGACAGGGGGTTTACGAGCAGTACTTC. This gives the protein CASSTGQGVYEQYF. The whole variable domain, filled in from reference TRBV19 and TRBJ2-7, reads DGGITQSPKYLFRKEGQNVTLSCEQNLNHDAMYWYRQDPGQGLRLIYYSQIVNDFQKGDIAEGYSVSREKKESFPLTVTSAQKNPTAFYLCASSTGQGVYEQYFGPGTRLTVT.

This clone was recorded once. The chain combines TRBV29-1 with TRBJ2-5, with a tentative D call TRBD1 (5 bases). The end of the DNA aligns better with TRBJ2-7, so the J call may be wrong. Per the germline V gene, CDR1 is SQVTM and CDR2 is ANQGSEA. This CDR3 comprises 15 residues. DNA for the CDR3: TGCAGCGCAAGGGGTCGCCAAGATTCTACCTACGAGCAGTACTTC. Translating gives CSARGRQDSTYEQYF.

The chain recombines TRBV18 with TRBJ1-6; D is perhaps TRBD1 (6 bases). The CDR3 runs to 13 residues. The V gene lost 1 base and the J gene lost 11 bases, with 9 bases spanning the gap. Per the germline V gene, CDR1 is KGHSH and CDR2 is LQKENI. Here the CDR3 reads CASSPQDSPPLHF. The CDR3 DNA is TGTGCCAGCTCACCACAGGACAGTCCACCCCTCCACTTT.

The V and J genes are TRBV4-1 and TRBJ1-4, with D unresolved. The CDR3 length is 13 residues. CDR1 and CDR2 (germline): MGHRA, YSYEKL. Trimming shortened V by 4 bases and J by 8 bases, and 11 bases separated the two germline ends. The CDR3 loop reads CASSLLRTEKLFF. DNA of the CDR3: TGCGCCAGCAGCCTTCTCAGAACCGAAAAACTGTTTTTT.

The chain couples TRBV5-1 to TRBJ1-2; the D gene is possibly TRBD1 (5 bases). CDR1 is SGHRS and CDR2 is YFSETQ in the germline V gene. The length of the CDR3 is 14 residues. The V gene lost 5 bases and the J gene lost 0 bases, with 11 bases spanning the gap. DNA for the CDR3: TGCGCCAGCAGTCCAGGGTCAGCTAACTATGGCTACACCTTC. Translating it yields CASSPGSANYGYTF.

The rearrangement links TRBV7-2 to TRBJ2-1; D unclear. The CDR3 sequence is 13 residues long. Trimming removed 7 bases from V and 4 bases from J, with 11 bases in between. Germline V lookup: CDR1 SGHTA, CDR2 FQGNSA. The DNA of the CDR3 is TGTGCCAGCACCGAGCAGGTTTACAATGAGCAGTTCTTC. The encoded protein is CASTEQVYNEQFF. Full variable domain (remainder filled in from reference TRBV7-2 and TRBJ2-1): GAGVSQSPSNKVTEKGKDVELRCDPISGHTALYWYRQSLGQGLEFLIYFQGNSAPDKSGLPSDRFSAERTGGSVSTLTIQRTQQEDSAVYLCASTEQVYNEQFFGPGTRLTVL.

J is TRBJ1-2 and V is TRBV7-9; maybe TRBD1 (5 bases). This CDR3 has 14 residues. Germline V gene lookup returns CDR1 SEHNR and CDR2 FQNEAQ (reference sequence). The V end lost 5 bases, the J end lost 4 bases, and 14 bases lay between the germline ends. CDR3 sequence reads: CASSPLQVSYGYTF. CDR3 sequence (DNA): TGTGCCAGCAGCCCCTTACAGGTCAGCTATGGCTACACCTTC.

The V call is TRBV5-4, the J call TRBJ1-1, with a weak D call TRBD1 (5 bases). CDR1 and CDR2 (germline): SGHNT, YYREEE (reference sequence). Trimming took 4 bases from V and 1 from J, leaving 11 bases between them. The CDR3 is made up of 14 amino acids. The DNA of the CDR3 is TGTGCCAGCAGCGCGGAAGGGGCGAACACTGAAGCTTTCTTT. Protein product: CASSAEGANTEAFF.

The CDR3 DNA reads TGTGCCATCAGTGAGAACAGGGGGGGGTTGAACACTGAAGCTTTCTTT. Protein product: CAISENRGGLNTEAFF. V and J are TRBV10-3 and TRBJ1-1; 8 bases align to TRBD1. Unmatched junction bases numbered 5, after V lost 2 bases and J lost 0 bases. The CDR3 length is 16 residues. Germline CDR1 reads ENHRY; CDR2 reads SYGVKD.

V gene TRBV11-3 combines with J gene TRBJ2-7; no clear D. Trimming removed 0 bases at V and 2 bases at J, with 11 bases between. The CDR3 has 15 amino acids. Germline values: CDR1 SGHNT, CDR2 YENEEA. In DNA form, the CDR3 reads TGTGCCAGCAGCTTAGATTCAGCTCTAGCCTACGAGCAGTACTTC. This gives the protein CASSLDSALAYEQYF. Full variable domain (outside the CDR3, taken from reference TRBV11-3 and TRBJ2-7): EAGVVQSPRYKIIEKKQPVAFWCNPISGHNTLYWYLQNLGQGPELLIRYENEEAVDDSQLPKDRFSAERLKGVDSTLKIQPAELGDSAVYLCASSLDSALAYEQYFGPGTRLTVT.

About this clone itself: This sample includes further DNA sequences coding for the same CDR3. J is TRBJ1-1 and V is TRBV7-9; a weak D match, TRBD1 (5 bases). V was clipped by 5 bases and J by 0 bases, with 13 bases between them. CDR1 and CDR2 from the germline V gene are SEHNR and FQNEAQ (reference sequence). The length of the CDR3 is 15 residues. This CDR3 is CASSRGGGMNTEAFF. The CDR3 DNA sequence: TGTGCCAGCAGCCGCGGCGGGGGAATGAACACTGAAGCTTTCTTT.